This TCR beta chain came from a study of T-cell reconstitution after alpha-beta-depleted transplantation in children (TCRdb year 2016). Regarding the complete study: Using TCR repertoire profiling, the study followed T-cell immune reconstitution in a quantitative way in children after TCRalphabeta/CD19-depleted allogeneic hematopoietic cell transplantation. General conclusions and limits of the study: In some patients, high TCRbeta diversity at day 60 was attributed to recipient T cells and intrathymic progenitors that had survived conditioning. Over the following months the frequencies of hyperexpanded clones went down, and after one year T-cell counts and TCRbeta diversity were mostly credited to newly produced T cells. The apparently early alphabetaT-cell count recovery about two months after transplant was reportedly dependent on only several hundred rapidly expanded clones derived from non-depleted graft cells.

Concerning this clonotype: Its binding antigen is unknown. No much larger clone is present one base from it, and per-base qualities are unavailable.

Including the terminal cysteine and phenylalanine, the CDR3 comprises 12 residues. Only the CDR3 part of the read is kept: 36 bases, read in frame from the first base. Trimmed from V: 7 bases; trimmed from J: 6 bases; junction bases lacking a gene match: 5. The CDR1 and CDR2 encoded by the germline V gene are SGHTA and FQGNSA. The receptor library was made with PCR. For sequencing, an Illumina HiSeq 2500 was employed. Molecular barcoding was employed in the preparation of TCR libraries, with unique molecular identifiers being used to normalize TCRbeta repertoire quantification. Using fastp trimming at Q25 and MiXCR clonotype assembly, TCRdb reanalyzed the public sequencing data and kept in-frame beta chains. All rows with the same CDR3 protein become a single entry with the most common DNA and genes. Across this sample there are approximately 85,000 distinct CDR3 sequences, with roughly a sixth seen only once. About 19% of the sample is held by the ten biggest clonotypes.

The sample's treatment or condition label, in plain terms: allogeneic hematopoietic cell transplantation with graft depleted of TCRalphabeta T cells and CD19 B cells. TCRalphabeta/CD19-depleted allogeneic hematopoietic cell grafts were given to the transplant recipients, all of whom were children. The sequence derives from a male patient between 2 and 10 years old who had a stem cell transplant for acute lymphoblastic leukemia, so the T cells may come from the graft donor. The source material was PBMCs, mostly from graft donor cells, sampled 180 days after TCRalphabeta/CD19-depleted stem cell transplant. Recombination linked TRBV7-2 to TRBJ2-7, with TRBD1 matching 8 junction bases. The nucleotide sequence is TGTGCCAGCACCATTGACAGGGGCGAGCAGTACTTC. It translates as CASTIDRGEQYF.